This T cell receptor (beta chain) comes out of a study of T cells in localized non-small cell lung cancer. Sequenced by immunoSEQ multiplex PCR; TCRdb stores in-frame clones only, minus some. The repertoire holds tens of thousands of clones, roughly four fifths seen once, with 15% to 20% in the top ten. The sample in question was peripheral blood, obtained before any cancer treatment. The sequence came from a female donor of 60 years or more with stage II squamous cell lung carcinoma.

CDR3 residues: CASSPGIEAFF. CDR3 bases: TGTGCCAGCAGCCCCGGGATAGAAGCTTTCTTT. The rearrangement uses TRBV28 and TRBJ1-1; no firm D call. Per germline, CDR1 MDHEN and CDR2 SYDVKM. The CDR3 runs to 11 residues. Trimming took 6 bases from V and 8 from J, leaving 10 bases between them.